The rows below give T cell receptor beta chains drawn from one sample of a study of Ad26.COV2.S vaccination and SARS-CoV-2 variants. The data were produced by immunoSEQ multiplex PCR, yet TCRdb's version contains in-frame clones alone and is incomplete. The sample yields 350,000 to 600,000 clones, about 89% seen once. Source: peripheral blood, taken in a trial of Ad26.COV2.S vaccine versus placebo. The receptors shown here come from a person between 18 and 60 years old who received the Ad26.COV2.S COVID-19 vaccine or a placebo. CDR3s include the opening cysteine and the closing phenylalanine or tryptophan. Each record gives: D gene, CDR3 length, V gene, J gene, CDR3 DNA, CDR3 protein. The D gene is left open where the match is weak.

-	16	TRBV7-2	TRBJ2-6	TGTGCCAGCAGCTTAAGCTCCGGATCTGGGGCCAACGTCCTGACTTTC	CASSLSSGSGANVLTF
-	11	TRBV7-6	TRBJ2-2	TGTGCCAGCAGCTTACTTGGGGAGCTGTTTTTT	CASSLLGELFF
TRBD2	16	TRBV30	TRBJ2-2	TGTGCCTGGAGTCCCCTTCAGCGGGGTAATACCGGGGAGCTGTTTTTT	CAWSPLQRGNTGELFF
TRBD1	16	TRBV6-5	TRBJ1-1	TGTGCCAGCAGTTACGGACGGGGACAGCTGAACACTGAAGCTTTCTTT	CASSYGRGQLNTEAFF
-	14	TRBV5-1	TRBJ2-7	TGCGCCAGCAGTCCGCCCGGTTCCCCGCGGGAGCAGTACTTC	CASSPPGSPREQYF
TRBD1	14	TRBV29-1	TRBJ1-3	TGCAGCGTCGGGACAGCAAGCTCTGGAAACACCATATATTTT	CSVGTASSGNTIYF
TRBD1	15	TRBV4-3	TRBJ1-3	TGCGCCAGCAGCTTAGGGACAGGGATCGGAAACACCATATATTTT	CASSLGTGIGNTIYF
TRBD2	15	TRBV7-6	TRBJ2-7	TGTGCCAGCAGCCCTACTAGCGGGGGGAACTACGAGCAGTACTTC	CASSPTSGGNYEQYF
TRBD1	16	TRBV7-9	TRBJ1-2	TGTGCCAGCAGCTTAGCCGGGACAGGGGACGGCTATGGCTACACCTTC	CASSLAGTGDGYGYTF
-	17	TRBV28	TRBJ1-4	TGTGCCAGCAGTGGCATCCTTTCGACGTCAACTAATGAAAAACTGTTTTTT	CASSGILSTSTNEKLFF
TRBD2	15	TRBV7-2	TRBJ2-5	TGTGCCAGCAGCTTAACTAGGACTAGGCAGGAGACCCAGTACTTC	CASSLTRTRQETQYF
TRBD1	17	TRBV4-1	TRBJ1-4	TGCGCCAGCAGCCAGGTTCGACAGGGAGGACCTTTCGAAAAACTGTTTTTT	CASSQVRQGGPFEKLFF
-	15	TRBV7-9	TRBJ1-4	TGTGCCAGCGGCCGTGCGACGGGGCCGAATGAAAAACTGTTTTTT	CASGRATGPNEKLFF
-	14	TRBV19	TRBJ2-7	TGTGCCAGTAGTCGGCAGGGATTCTCCTACGAGCAGTACTTC	CASSRQGFSYEQYF